These 26 T cell receptor beta chains were all obtained from the same sample, sequenced in a study of STAT5B mutations in CD4+ large granular lymphocyte leukemia. The method was immunoSEQ multiplex PCR; TCRdb's version includes in-frame clones alone and lacks a portion of them. The sample has about 30,000 clones; around nine tenths are singletons. Sequenced: CD4+ T cells from blood buffy coats. Every receptor here comes from a human donor in good health.

V and J are TRBV7-9 and TRBJ2-3, with D maybe TRBD2 (7 bases). CDR1 and CDR2 (germline): SEHNR, FQNEAQ (reference sequence). CDR3 length: 15 amino acids. The V gene lost 5 bases and the J gene lost 2 bases, with 14 bases spanning the gap. The DNA of the CDR3 is TGTGCCAGCAGCCTCTCGGGGGGCCTCACAGATACGCAGTATTTT. As protein: CASSLSGGLTDTQYF.

The chain employs TRBV10-1 and TRBJ2-5; D might be TRBD2 (6 bases). Between the trimmed V and J ends, which lost 5 bases and 4 bases, there was a span of 17 bases. The CDR3 consists of 15 residues. Germline CDR1 WNHNN, CDR2 SYGVQD (reference sequence). Here the CDR3 DNA reads TGCGCCAGCAGTTCTCCGGGACTCACAGCAGAGACCCAGTACTTC. Protein: CASSSPGLTAETQYF.

This clone appeared a single time. The chain carries TRBV5-1 and TRBJ2-2, with 11 bases fitting TRBD1. Looked up from germline, CDR1 is SGHRS and CDR2 is YFSETQ. This CDR3 contains 16 residues. The junction had 4 bases not matched to a gene; V was cut back by 2 bases and J by 4 bases. The CDR3 spells CASSLSGQGVTGELFF. The CDR3 DNA reads TGCGCCAGCAGCTTATCGGGACAGGGGGTCACCGGGGAGCTGTTTTTT.

The rearrangement joins TRBV4-1 to TRBJ2-5, with D unclear. TRBJ2-7 explains the end of the DNA better; the J call may be wrong. The germline V gene encodes CDR1 MGHRA and CDR2 YSYEKL. CDR3 size: 18 residues. The CDR3 nucleotides are TGCGCCAGCAGCCAAGGCCTGATGGGTCGTCACAGCTCCTACGAGCAGTACTTC. Protein sequence: CASSQGLMGRHSSYEQYF.

The CDR3 nucleotides are TGTGCCAGCAGCTTCGTCCCAGGCTCTGGAAACACCATATATTTT. It specifies CASSFVPGSGNTIYF. The rearrangement uses TRBV7-2 and TRBJ1-3; D is undetermined. Trimming took 3 bases from V and 0 from J, leaving 9 bases between them. Germline-derived CDR1 and CDR2 are SGHTA and FQGNSA. This CDR3 is 15 amino acids long.

The chain has TRBV5-1 and TRBJ2-2, with a tentative D call TRBD1 (6 bases). This CDR3 has 14 residues. Between the trimmed V and J ends, which lost 1 base and 6 bases, there was a span of 10 bases. Per the germline V gene, CDR1 is SGHRS and CDR2 is YFSETQ. DNA for the CDR3: TGCGCCAGCAGCTTGATACAGGGATCCGGGGAGCTGTTTTTT. Translating it yields CASSLIQGSGELFF.

The chain has TRBV6-6 and TRBJ2-1, with D possibly being TRBD2 (6 bases). The length of the CDR3 is 16 residues. CDR1 is MNHNY, CDR2 SVGAGI, per germline (reference sequence). V lost 0 bases and J 8 bases, leaving 17 bases between the germline ends. The CDR3 protein is CASSYSGGVDGDEQFF. As DNA, the CDR3 is TGTGCCAGCAGTTACTCGGGGGGAGTAGATGGGGATGAGCAGTTCTTC.

This chain joins TRBV5-5 and TRBJ2-1, with D possibly matching TRBD2 (7 bases). V shed 6 bases and J shed 0 bases, with 19 bases lying between them. CDR3 size: 17 residues. Germline lookup yields CDR1 SGHKS and CDR2 YYEKEE (reference sequence). The CDR3 coding sequence is TGTGCCAGCACCTTAGGGGGGGAAAAGATCTCCTACAATGAGCAGTTCTTC. This codes for CASTLGGEKISYNEQFF.

This clone was counted between two and nine times. The genes are TRBV2 and TRBJ1-5; D possibly corresponds to TRBD1 (5 bases). The CDR3 has 13 amino acids. V was clipped by 3 bases and J by 6 bases, with 9 bases between them. The germline gives CDR1 SNHLY, CDR2 FYNNEI. The CDR3 reads CASSDGGTQPQHF. CDR3 sequence (DNA): TGTGCCAGCAGTGACGGGGGGACTCAGCCCCAGCATTTT.

This clone showed up just a few times. This chain joins TRBV7-2 and TRBJ1-3, with a tentative D call TRBD1 (5 bases). The CDR3 covers 14 residues. Germline V gene sequence: CDR1 SGHTA, CDR2 FQGNSA. With 5 bases removed from V and 0 bases from J, the gap between germline ends came to 8 bases. The CDR3 reads CASSPGGSGNTIYF. The CDR3 bases are TGTGCCAGCAGCCCCGGGGGCTCTGGAAACACCATATATTTT.

This chain connects TRBV19 to TRBJ2-5; D tentatively reads TRBD1 or TRBD2 (5 bases each). The J call may be faulty, since TRBJ2-7 better matches the DNA end. The CDR3 is 13 residues long. Germline V CDR1 and CDR2: LNHDA, SQIVND (reference sequence). The CDR3 reads CASSVGTVYEQYF. CDR3 DNA: TGTGCCAGTAGTGTAGGGACGGTCTACGAGCAGTACTTC.

CDR3 coding DNA: TGTGCCAGTAGTCACTCCAGGGCCAGGAATGAGCAGTTCTTC. Protein: CASSHSRARNEQFF. This chain joins TRBV19 and TRBJ2-1; D is possibly TRBD1 (5 bases). CDR3 length: 14 amino acids. CDR1 is LNHDA and CDR2 is SQIVND in the germline V gene (reference sequence). The V end lost 5 bases, the J end lost 7 bases, and 15 bases lay between the germline ends. The full variable domain, its missing parts supplied by reference TRBV19 and TRBJ2-1, is DGGITQSPKYLFRKEGQNVTLSCEQNLNHDAMYWYRQDPGQGLRLIYYSQIVNDFQKGDIAEGYSVSREKKESFPLTVTSAQKNPTAFYLCASSHSRARNEQFFGPGTRLTVL.

This sequence joins TRBV2 and TRBJ2-1; tentative D call: TRBD1 (5 bases). Germline values: CDR1 SNHLY, CDR2 FYNNEI. The CDR3 has 12 residues. Trimming took 6 bases from V and 7 from J, leaving 10 bases between them. CDR3: CASSLGLNEQFF. CDR3 coding DNA: TGTGCCAGCAGCCTGGGGCTAAATGAGCAGTTCTTC.

The chain employs TRBV28 and TRBJ1-2; possibly TRBD1 for D (5 bases). CDR1 MDHEN and CDR2 SYDVKM come from the germline V gene. V lost 4 bases and J lost 1, with 10 bases in between. The CDR3 extends over 14 amino acids. The CDR3 bases are TGTGCCAGCAGTTCGACAGAACTTAACTATGGCTACACCTTC. As protein: CASSSTELNYGYTF.

The genes are TRBV2 and TRBJ2-5, with 8 bases aligning to TRBD2. The last part of the DNA fits TRBJ2-7 better; the J call may be wrong. This CDR3 comprises 15 residues. Germline CDR1 and CDR2: SNHLY and FYNNEI. The CDR3 DNA reads as TGTGCCAGCAGTGGAAAGGGTAGCGGGATCGGCGAGCAGTACTTC. This codes for CASSGKGSGIGEQYF.

The rearrangement uses TRBV4-3 and TRBJ1-4; TRBD1 aligns across 7 bases. This CDR3 comprises 15 residues. Germline CDR1 reads LGHNA; CDR2 reads YSLEER. Trimming removed 3 bases from V and 4 bases from J; junction bases left unmatched: 5. The DNA for the CDR3 is TGCGCCAGCAGCCAGTTAGGGACAGATAATGAAAAACTGTTTTTT. Translation: CASSQLGTDNEKLFF.

The V and J genes are TRBV27 and TRBJ1-5; D remains ambiguous. Germline V gives CDR1 MNHEY, CDR2 SMNVEV (reference sequence). V was clipped by 2 bases and J by 0 bases, with 14 bases between them. CDR3 size: 17 residues. The CDR3 is CASSLKGSSYSNQPQHF. The CDR3 DNA is TGTGCCAGCAGTTTAAAGGGCAGCTCATATAGCAATCAGCCCCAGCATTTT.

The chain employs TRBV18 and TRBJ1-5; 10 bases map to TRBD1. The CDR3 has 19 amino acids. Germline V lookup: CDR1 KGHSH, CDR2 LQKENI. V lost 3 bases to trimming and J lost 0 bases; unmatched junction nucleotides: 11. This chain's CDR3 is CASSPSGTGVTYSNQPQHF. In DNA form, the CDR3 reads TGTGCCAGCTCACCTTCCGGGACAGGGGTCACCTATAGCAATCAGCCCCAGCATTTT.

The chain recombines TRBV28 with TRBJ1-1; a weak D match, TRBD1 (6 bases). The CDR3 runs 15 residues. The V end lost 5 bases, the J end lost 5 bases, and 18 bases lay between the germline ends. The germline gives CDR1 MDHEN, CDR2 SYDVKM. CDR3 sequence (DNA): TGTGCCAGCAGTCTCATCCGGGGGGCCAGGACTGAAGCTTTCTTT. This codes for CASSLIRGARTEAFF.

The rearrangement uses TRBV6-5 and TRBJ2-5; possible D gene TRBD2, 6 bases. The end of the DNA fits TRBJ2-7 better, so the J call may be wrong. CDR1 and CDR2 (germline): MNHEY, SVGAGI. CDR3 length equals 14 residues. CDR3 loop: CASSFTTSSYEQYF. For the CDR3, the DNA is TGTGCCAGCAGCTTTACCACTAGCAGCTACGAGCAGTACTTC.

V is TRBV9 and J is TRBJ2-7; 8 bases are shared with TRBD2. Germline V gene lookup returns CDR1 SGDLS and CDR2 YYNGEE. V shed 0 bases, J shed 1 base, and the junction held 3 bases outside the gene matches. This CDR3 has 15 residues. The CDR3 DNA sequence: TGTGCCAGCAGCGTAGACGGGAGGGAATCCTACGAGCAGTACTTC. Amino acids: CASSVDGRESYEQYF.

The chain uses TRBV7-2 and TRBJ2-3; 9 bases are shared with TRBD2. CDR1 and CDR2 from the germline V gene are SGHTA and FQGNSA. V gave up 3 bases and J gave up 5 bases; unmatched junction bases: 6. The CDR3 extends over 15 amino acids. The CDR3 coding sequence is TGTGCCAGCAGCTTTTTAGCGGGAGTTGGAGATACGCAGTATTTT. Protein: CASSFLAGVGDTQYF.

This rearrangement joins TRBV28 to TRBJ1-4, with D possibly matching TRBD1 (5 bases). The germline gives CDR1 MDHEN, CDR2 SYDVKM. CDR3 size: 12 residues. Trimming pared 6 bases from V and 10 bases from J, leaving 12 bases between. The CDR3 bases are TGTGCCAGCAGGGCGGGGCTTGGAAAACTGTTTTTT. Amino acids: CASRAGLGKLFF. Full variable domain (remainder filled in from reference TRBV28 and TRBJ1-4): DVKVTQSSRYLVKRTGEKVFLECVQDMDHENMFWYRQDPGLGLRLIYFSYDVKMKEKGDIPEGYSVSREKKERFSLILESASTNQTSMYLCASRAGLGKLFFGSGTQLSVL.

The rearrangement uses TRBV27 and TRBJ2-1, with TRBD2 matching over 7 bases. There are 15 residues in the CDR3. From germline, CDR1 is MNHEY and CDR2 SMNVEV (reference sequence). The ends lost 7 bases at V and 6 bases at J; junction bases unmatched: 12. This CDR3 is CASTPGSGDPNEQFF. The DNA of the CDR3 is TGTGCCAGCACCCCAGGGAGCGGGGACCCCAATGAGCAGTTCTTC.

The chain has TRBV27 and TRBJ2-7, with D possibly being TRBD1 or TRBD2 (5 bases each). Germline V CDR1 and CDR2: MNHEY, SMNVEV (reference sequence). V was clipped by 1 base and J by 7 bases, with 17 bases between them. The CDR3 totals 15 residues. The DNA of the CDR3 is TGTGCCAGCAGTTTATGGGACGGTAAATCTAGGGAGCAGTACTTC. Amino acids: CASSLWDGKSREQYF.

This chain joins TRBV9 and TRBJ2-2; D is unclear. This CDR3 spans 16 amino acids. Germline CDR1 and CDR2: SGDLS and YYNGEE. V shed 0 bases and J shed 2 bases, with 11 bases lying between them. CDR3 DNA sequence: TGTGCCAGCAGCGTAGCTATTCAGGCCAACACCGGGGAGCTGTTTTTT. Translating gives CASSVAIQANTGELFF.